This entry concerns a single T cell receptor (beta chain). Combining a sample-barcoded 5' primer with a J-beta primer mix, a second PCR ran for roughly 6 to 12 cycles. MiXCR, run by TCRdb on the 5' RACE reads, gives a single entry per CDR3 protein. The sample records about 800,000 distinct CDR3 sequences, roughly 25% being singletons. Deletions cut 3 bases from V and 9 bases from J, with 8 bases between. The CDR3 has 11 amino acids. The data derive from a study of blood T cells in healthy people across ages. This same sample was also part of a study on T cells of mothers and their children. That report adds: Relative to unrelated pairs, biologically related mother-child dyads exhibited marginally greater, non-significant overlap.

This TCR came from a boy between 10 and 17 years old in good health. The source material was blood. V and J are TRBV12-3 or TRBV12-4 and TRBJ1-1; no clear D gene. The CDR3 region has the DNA TGTGCCAGCAGTTTCGCGTGGAAAGCTTTCTTT. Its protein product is CASSFAWKAFF.